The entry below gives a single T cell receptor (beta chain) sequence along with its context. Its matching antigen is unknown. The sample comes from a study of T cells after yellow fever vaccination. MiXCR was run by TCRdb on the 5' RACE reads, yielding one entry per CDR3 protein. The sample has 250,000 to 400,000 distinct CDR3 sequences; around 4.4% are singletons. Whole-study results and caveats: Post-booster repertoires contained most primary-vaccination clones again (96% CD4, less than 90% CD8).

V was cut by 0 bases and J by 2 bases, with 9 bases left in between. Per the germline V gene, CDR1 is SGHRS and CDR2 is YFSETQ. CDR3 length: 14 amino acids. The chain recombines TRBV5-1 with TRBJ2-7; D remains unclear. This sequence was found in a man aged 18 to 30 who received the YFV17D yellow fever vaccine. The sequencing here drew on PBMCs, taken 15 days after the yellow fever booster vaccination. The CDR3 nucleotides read TGCGCCAGCAGCTTGGAAGGGAATCCCTACGAGCAGTACTTC. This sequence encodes CASSLEGNPYEQYF.